This TCR beta chain was recorded in a study of cytomegalovirus exposure and HLA in healthy donors. V lost 2 bases, J lost 7 bases, and 9 bases lay in between. The germline V gene encodes CDR1 ENHRY and CDR2 SYGVKD. The CDR3 is 13 residues long. The primer mix had 60 Vbeta and 13 Jbeta primers. The repertoire was sequenced with immunoSEQ multiplex PCR; TCRdb's copy has only in-frame clones and lacks some. The profile shows some 98,000 clones, over 80% of them singletons. For this clone: Its antigen is unidentified.

Study-wide results and limits: Most CMV-associated TCR beta chains were later found to appear HLA-restricted. The likely explanation for a cluster of highly shared sequence variants was sequencing artifact.

The sample consisted of PBMCs. The TCR comes from a female donor in good health and CMV-seropositive. V gene TRBV10-3 combines with J gene TRBJ1-5; D not certain. In DNA form, the CDR3 reads TGTGCCATCAGTGAGGGGCAGTGGCAGCCCCAGCATTTT. Translation gives CAISEGQWQPQHF.